These T cell receptor beta chains were read from a single sample in a study of blood T cell repertoires in COVID-19. The protocol was immunoSEQ multiplex PCR, while the TCRdb copy is restricted to in-frame clones and leaves out a portion. The table has some 100,000 clones, around 90% seen once; the top ten hold around 4.7%. The sequenced sample consisted of peripheral blood. These receptors originate from a woman older than 75 with active COVID-19. CDR3s include the opening cysteine and the closing phenylalanine or tryptophan. Fields, in order: CDR3 length, V gene, D gene, J gene, clone size, CDR3 protein, CDR3 DNA. A D gene is named only where the DNA matches it firmly. The size entry is marked missing in some rows and otherwise reads once, few, many or a size class.

14	TRBV5-4	NA	TRBJ1-1	NA	CASSLGGRRTEAFF	TGTGCCAGCAGCTTGGGAGGGAGGCGCACTGAAGCTTTCTTT
11	TRBV24-1	NA	TRBJ1-1	NA	CATGSATEAFF	TGTGCCACCGGTAGTGCCACTGAAGCTTTCTTT
19	TRBV18	NA	TRBJ2-5	NA	CASSPIRDTPSTRVWTQYF	TGTGCCAGCTCACCAATCCGGGACACCCCCTCAACGAGGGTATGGACCCAGTACTTC
14	TRBV7-9	NA	TRBJ1-6	NA	CASSLDGRNSPLHF	TGTGCCAGCAGCTTAGACGGCAGGAATTCACCCCTCCACTTT
13	TRBV2	TRBD1	TRBJ1-5	NA	CASKGTGSQPQHF	TGTGCCAGCAAAGGGACAGGGAGTCAGCCCCAGCATTTT
14	TRBV7-9	NA	TRBJ2-5	NA	CASSLGGGVETQYF	TGTGCCAGCAGCTTAGGTGGCGGCGTAGAGACCCAGTACTTC
13	TRBV2	NA	TRBJ2-7	NA	CASNHRVYYEQYF	TGTGCCAGCAACCACCGAGTGTATTACGAGCAGTACTTC
18	TRBV19	TRBD2	TRBJ2-1	NA	CASSILAGKISSYNEQFF	TGTGCCAGTAGTATCCTAGCGGGCAAAATAAGCTCCTACAATGAGCAGTTCTTC
15	TRBV5-1	NA	TRBJ2-7	NA	CASSLGDTSSYEQYF	TGCGCCAGCAGCTTGGGGGACACCAGCTCCTACGAGCAGTACTTC
15	TRBV5-4	NA	TRBJ2-5	NA	CASSSPRDIQETQYF	TGTGCCAGCAGCTCTCCCCGGGACATACAAGAGACCCAGTACTTC
17	TRBV9	TRBD2	TRBJ2-4	NA	CASSAWGGRQIQNIQYF	TGTGCCAGCAGCGCATGGGGGGGACGGCAAATACAAAACATTCAGTACTTC
18	TRBV6-2/TRBV6-3	TRBD1	TRBJ2-7	NA	CASSSLWGRGQGRYEQYF	TGTGCCAGCAGTTCCCTCTGGGGCCGAGGACAGGGGAGGTACGAGCAGTACTTC
13	TRBV7-3	NA	TRBJ2-2	few	CASSLREPGELFF	TGTGCCAGCAGCTTAAGGGAGCCCGGGGAGCTGTTTTTT
16	TRBV7-6	NA	TRBJ1-2	NA	CASSLDTGKVGYGYTF	TGTGCCAGCAGCTTAGATACAGGGAAGGTCGGATATGGCTACACCTTC
16	TRBV30	TRBD2	TRBJ2-7	few	CAWTSGLAGQSGEQYF	TGTGCCTGGACTTCGGGACTAGCGGGGCAATCGGGAGAGCAGTACTTC
15	TRBV7-9	NA	TRBJ2-1	NA	CASSLEEGSYNEQFF	TGTGCCAGCAGCTTAGAGGAGGGGTCCTACAATGAGCAGTTCTTC
15	TRBV6-5	NA	TRBJ2-5	NA	CASSSRLVLQETQYF	TGTGCCAGCAGTTCAAGACTAGTCCTTCAAGAGACCCAGTACTTC
21	TRBV6-2/TRBV6-3	TRBD2	TRBJ2-1	NA	CASSQWTSGRVGRYPSNEQFF	TGTGCCAGCAGTCAATGGACTAGCGGGAGGGTAGGTAGGTATCCCAGCAATGAGCAGTTCTTC
14	TRBV7-2	TRBD1	TRBJ2-7	NA	CASSFDRGRDEQYF	TGTGCCAGCAGCTTCGACAGGGGAAGGGACGAGCAGTACTTC
16	TRBV2	NA	TRBJ2-2	NA	CASSEALGGWTGELFF	TGTGCCAGCAGTGAAGCGTTAGGGGGATGGACCGGGGAGCTGTTTTTT
15	TRBV5-4	TRBD2	TRBJ2-7	NA	CASSIRTSGALEQYF	TGTGCCAGCAGCATCCGGACTAGCGGGGCCCTGGAGCAGTACTTC
14	TRBV7-2	NA	TRBJ2-5	NA	CASSLVGAGETQYF	TGTGCCAGCAGCTTAGTGGGGGCGGGAGAGACCCAGTACTTC
16	TRBV4-3	NA	TRBJ2-1	NA	CASSQAHWALYNEQFF	TGCGCCAGCAGCCAAGCTCACTGGGCGCTATACAATGAGCAGTTCTTC
21	TRBV4-1	TRBD2	TRBJ2-2	NA	CASSQDRTASGSLAGTGELFF	TGCGCCAGCAGCCAAGATCGAACGGCTAGCGGGAGCCTAGCTGGTACCGGGGAGCTGTTTTTT
16	TRBV5-1	TRBD1	TRBJ2-5	NA	CASSFSTGTGQETQYF	TGCGCCAGCAGCTTTTCAACCGGGACAGGGCAAGAGACCCAGTACTTC